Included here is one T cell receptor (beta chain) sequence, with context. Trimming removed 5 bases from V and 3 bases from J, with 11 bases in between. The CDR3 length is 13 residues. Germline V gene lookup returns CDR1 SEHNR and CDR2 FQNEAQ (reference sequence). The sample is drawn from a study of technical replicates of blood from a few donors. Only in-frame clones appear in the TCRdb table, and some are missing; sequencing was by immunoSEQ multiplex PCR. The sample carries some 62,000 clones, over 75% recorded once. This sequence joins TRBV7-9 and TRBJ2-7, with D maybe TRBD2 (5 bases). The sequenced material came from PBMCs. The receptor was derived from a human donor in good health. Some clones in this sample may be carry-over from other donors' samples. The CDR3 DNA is TGTGCCAGCAGCGCCCGGGATTACTACGAGCAGTACTTC. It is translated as CASSARDYYEQYF. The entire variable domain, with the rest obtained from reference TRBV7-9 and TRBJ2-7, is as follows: DTGVSQNPRHKITKRGQNVTFRCDPISEHNRLYWYRQTLGQGPEFLTYFQNEAQLEKSRLLSDRFSAERPKGSFSTLEIQRTEQGDSAMYLCASSARDYYEQYFGPGTRLTVT.